A single sample gave rise to the 25 T cell receptor beta chains below, sequenced in a study of cytomegalovirus exposure and HLA in healthy donors. A multiplex PCR was run with 60 Vbeta primers and 13 Jbeta primers. This table comes from immunoSEQ multiplex PCR, and its TCRdb copy is limited to in-frame clones, with some not included. The data contain over 200,000 clones, 75% to 85% of them singletons. The sequenced sample was PBMCs. All receptors derive from a woman aged 55-69 years in good health and CMV-seropositive.

The chain is built from TRBV19 and TRBJ2-5; 11 nucleotides align to TRBD2. V lost 6 bases to trimming and J lost 2 bases; unmatched junction nucleotides: 14. The germline V gene has CDR1 LNHDA and CDR2 SQIVND (reference sequence). CDR3 size: 18 residues. This chain's CDR3 is CASSHELPGLAVQETQYF. CDR3 bases: TGTGCCAGTAGCCATGAACTTCCGGGACTAGCGGTACAAGAGACCCAGTACTTC.

The chain has TRBV20-1 and TRBJ1-2, with no clear D. V was shortened by 3 bases and J by 7 bases, with 9 bases between the two germline ends. Germline values: CDR1 DFQATT, CDR2 SNEGSKA (reference sequence). CDR3 length: 11 amino acids. CDR3 nucleotides: TGCAGTGCTAGTCCCCGGGGTGGCTACACCTTC. Translated, it gives CSASPRGGYTF.

The rearrangement joins TRBV5-1 to TRBJ2-3; D not certain. V lost 1 base and J 0 bases, leaving 6 bases between the germline ends. This CDR3 is built from 14 residues. CDR1 SGHRS and CDR2 YFSETQ come from the germline V gene. The CDR3 DNA follows: TGCGCCAGCAGCTTGTTATCTAGCACAGATACGCAGTATTTT. This translates into CASSLLSSTDTQYF.

V and J are TRBV6-5 and TRBJ2-5, with 7 bases fitting TRBD1. Germline V gene sequence: CDR1 MNHEY, CDR2 SVGAGI. The CDR3 is made up of 13 amino acids. J gave up 5 bases and V 8 bases, and 8 bases lay outside the gene matches. In nucleotides, the CDR3 is TGTGCCAGCGAGGGGACAGCTCGTGAGACCCAGTACTTC. Its translation: CASEGTARETQYF.

The V and J genes are TRBV20-1 and TRBJ1-2; D is uncertain. Germline V gene lookup returns CDR1 DFQATT and CDR2 SNEGSKA (reference sequence). The CDR3 runs 10 residues. V was shortened by 3 bases and J by 4 bases, with 3 bases between the two germline ends. The CDR3 is CSASLYGYTF. DNA of the CDR3: TGCAGTGCTAGCCTCTATGGCTACACCTTC.

The V gene is TRBV19, the J gene TRBJ2-4, with TRBD2 identical over 10 bases. The CDR3 spans 15 residues. V was pared by 5 bases and J by 1 base, with 2 bases of the junction left unmatched. Germline V CDR1 and CDR2: LNHDA, SQIVND (reference sequence). CDR3 sequence (DNA): TGTGCCAGTAGTCATAGCGGGGGGGCCAAAAACATTCAGTACTTC. It codes for CASSHSGGAKNIQYF.

V usage is TRBV5-1 and J usage is TRBJ1-1; D not resolved. Germline CDR1 and CDR2: SGHRS and YFSETQ. CDR3 length equals 17 residues. V lost 4 bases, J lost 3 bases, and 22 bases lay in between. CDR3 DNA: TGCGCCAGCAGCCTGGGCGGGCTTGGTATGGTGGACACTGAAGCTTTCTTT. Protein sequence: CASSLGGLGMVDTEAFF.

The J gene is TRBJ2-7, the V gene TRBV5-1; 7 bases map to TRBD2. Germline lookup yields CDR1 SGHRS and CDR2 YFSETQ. This CDR3 has 17 residues. V shed 1 base and J 5 bases; nucleotides not matched to a gene: 15. CDR3 coding DNA: TGCGCCAGCAGCTTGCCTTTTTACGGCGGGAGTAAGGACGAGCAGTACTTC. Protein: CASSLPFYGGSKDEQYF.

This CDR3 reads CASSLPTSGRAYEQYF. The CDR3 nucleotides are TGTGCCAGCAGTTTACCCACTAGCGGGAGGGCCTACGAGCAGTACTTC. The chain employs TRBV28 and TRBJ2-5; 13 nucleotides align to TRBD2. The DNA end is a closer match to TRBJ2-7, so the J assignment may be wrong. The CDR3 has 16 residues. Germline-derived CDR1 and CDR2 are MDHEN and SYDVKM.

The chain employs TRBV5-1 and TRBJ2-3; no clear D gene. V lost 0 bases, J lost 0 bases, and 8 bases lay in between. This CDR3 is built from 15 residues. Looked up from germline, CDR1 is SGHRS and CDR2 is YFSETQ. In DNA form, the CDR3 reads TGCGCCAGCAGCTTGGTCTCCAGGAGCACAGATACGCAGTATTTT. Translating it yields CASSLVSRSTDTQYF.

Comment on this clone: A read error may account for a junction end that differs from germline. This sample also contains other DNA sequences that code for the same CDR3. The chain recombines TRBV7-2 with TRBJ1-5, with D possibly being TRBD1 (5 bases). CDR1 is SGHTA, CDR2 FQGNSA, per germline. The CDR3 is 13 amino acids. CDR3 in DNA: TGCGCCAGCAGCTTAGTTACAGGCCAGCCCCAGCATTTT. Translated, it gives CASSLVTGQPQHF.

This clone was observed a few times. V is TRBV9 and J is TRBJ1-2; 10 positions match TRBD1. V shed 0 bases, J shed 10 bases, and the junction held 6 bases outside the gene matches. Germline V gene lookup returns CDR1 SGDLS and CDR2 YYNGEE. The length of the CDR3 is 14 residues. DNA of the CDR3: TGTGCCAGCAGCGTAGTCGTGGGACAGGGGATCTACACCTTC. Protein: CASSVVVGQGIYTF.

The gene calls are TRBV7-6 and TRBJ2-2, with a possible D match to TRBD1 (6 bases). The CDR3 is 15 amino acids. Germline loops: CDR1 SGHVS, CDR2 FNYEAQ. The V end was cut by 1 base, the J end by 3 bases, with 9 bases between. CDR3 residues: CASSLEGGHTGELFF. DNA of the CDR3: TGTGCCAGCAGCTTAGAAGGGGGTCACACCGGGGAGCTGTTTTTT.

V usage is TRBV7-9 and J usage is TRBJ1-1; TRBD1 agrees at 8 bases. The V gene's germline CDR1 is SEHNR and CDR2 FQNEAQ (reference sequence). With V trimmed by 1 base and J by 1 base, 5 bases remained unmatched. The CDR3 has 16 amino acids. The CDR3 DNA follows: TGTGCCAGCAGCTTAGGGGGGACAGGACGGAACACTGAAGCTTTCTTT. Protein: CASSLGGTGRNTEAFF.

The genes are TRBV30 and TRBJ1-4; no definite D call. Germline lookup yields CDR1 GTSNPN and CDR2 SVGIG (reference sequence). The CDR3 length is 13 residues. V was clipped by 1 base and J by 8 bases, with 11 bases between them. CDR3 DNA sequence: TGTGCCTGGAGTGGATGGGGAGAGGAAAAACTGTTTTTT. Its protein product is CAWSGWGEEKLFF.

Only a few counts were recorded for this clone. V is TRBV23-1 and J is TRBJ1-5; TRBD1 aligns across 8 bases. TRBV23-1 is reported as an ORF; its role is uncertain. This CDR3 is 18 amino acids long. Losses at the gene ends were 3 bases for V and 6 bases for J; bases not matched to a gene: 16. The CDR3 protein is CASSHPRVTGGTIQPQHF. The CDR3 coding sequence is TGCGCCAGCAGTCATCCCAGGGTTACAGGGGGGACGATTCAGCCCCAGCATTTT.

This clone has a handful of counts. The chain links TRBV29-1 to TRBJ1-5; D call uncertain. V was cut by 1 base and J by 6 bases, with 13 bases left in between. Germline V gene sequence: CDR1 SQVTM, CDR2 ANQGSEA. CDR3 length: 14 residues. The CDR3 DNA follows: TGCAGCGTTGAAGTGGGTGGGAGAGGTCAGCCCCAGCATTTT. This encodes CSVEVGGRGQPQHF.

The J gene is TRBJ2-4, the V gene TRBV7-9, with 8 bases lining up with TRBD1. The CDR3 covers 17 residues. The germline gives CDR1 SEHNR, CDR2 FQNEAQ (reference sequence). Trimming took 2 bases from V and 2 from J; bases not matched to a gene: 8. The CDR3 sequence is CASSLYPQGAPKNIQYF. CDR3 coding DNA: TGTGCCAGCAGCTTATATCCCCAGGGGGCTCCCAAAAACATTCAGTACTTC.

The chain couples TRBV6-1 to TRBJ1-1; 7 bases are shared with TRBD1. Germline CDR1 MNHNS, CDR2 SASEGT. This CDR3 contains 14 residues. The V and J ends lost 5 bases and 3 bases, in that order; junction bases with no gene match: 6. The CDR3 is CASSLTGSDTEAFF. The CDR3 nucleotides read TGTGCCAGCAGTCTGACAGGGTCAGACACTGAAGCTTTCTTT.

This clone was picked up a small number of times. The rearrangement links TRBV29-1 to TRBJ2-7, with D maybe TRBD1 (7 bases). Per germline, CDR1 SQVTM and CDR2 ANQGSEA. The CDR3 consists of 12 residues. V was shortened by 6 bases and J by 9 bases, with 18 bases between the two germline ends. Here the CDR3 reads CSVGGQLDGQYF. DNA of the CDR3: TGCAGCGTGGGGGGACAGTTAGACGGGCAGTACTTC.

The chain carries TRBV6-5 and TRBJ1-2, with TRBD1 matching 9 bases. The germline V gene encodes CDR1 MNHEY and CDR2 SVGAGI. CDR3 size: 14 residues. V dropped 6 bases and J dropped 7; count of bases not matched to a gene: 9. CDR3 sequence reads: CASSETGTGLGYTF. The CDR3, as DNA: TGTGCCAGCAGCGAAACCGGGACAGGGCTTGGCTACACCTTC.

The V gene is TRBV30, the J gene TRBJ2-4; possibly TRBD2 for D (6 bases). This CDR3 contains 16 residues. Trimming pared 3 bases from V and 4 bases from J, leaving 19 bases between. The germline CDR1 and CDR2 sequences are GTSNPN and SVGIG (reference sequence). The CDR3 sequence is CAWSTGLSLAKNIQYF. The CDR3 DNA is TGTGCCTGGAGCACGGGACTCTCCTTAGCTAAAAACATTCAGTACTTC. Complete variable domain (other parts from reference TRBV30 and TRBJ2-4): SQTIHQWPATLVQPVGSPLSLECTVEGTSNPNLYWYRQAAGRGLQLLFYSVGIGQISSEVPQNLSASRPQDRQFILSSKKLLLSDSGFYLCAWSTGLSLAKNIQYFGAGTRLSVL.

The chain combines TRBV30 with TRBJ1-6; no reliable D call. V was pared by 1 base and J by 9 bases, with 10 bases between. This CDR3 spans 13 amino acids. Germline CDR1 reads GTSNPN; CDR2 reads SVGIG (reference sequence). The CDR3 DNA reads as TGTGCCTGGAGTGGTACCTCGGTTTCACCCCTCCACTTT. Translating gives CAWSGTSVSPLHF.

Regarding this clone: Germline is not matched at one junction end, which may reflect a read error. The V call is TRBV5-1, the J call TRBJ1-1; D may be TRBD1 (5 bases). This CDR3 is built from 13 residues. Looked up from germline, CDR1 is SGHRS and CDR2 is YFSETQ. The CDR3 is CASGFNGGTEAFF. Here the CDR3 DNA reads TGCGCCAGCGGCTTTAACGGGGGCACTGAAGCTTTCTTT.

The chain joins TRBV4-2 to TRBJ2-2; 16 nucleotides line up with TRBD2. Germline V gives CDR1 LGHNA, CDR2 YNFKEQ. This CDR3 region has 19 residues. The V gene end was trimmed by 4 bases and the J gene end by 3 bases; junction bases not matched to a gene: 8. Here the CDR3 reads CASSLPPGLAGGDTGELFF. The CDR3 bases are TGTGCCAGCAGCCTTCCCCCGGGACTAGCGGGGGGGGACACCGGGGAGCTGTTTTTT.